This entry lists 20 T cell receptor beta chains sequenced from one sample in a study of blood T cell repertoires in COVID-19. Profiling relied on immunoSEQ multiplex PCR, and the TCRdb table lists in-frame clones only, not all of them. The sample carries around 36,000 clones, 75% to 90% recorded once. The sequenced material came from peripheral blood. The source is a human donor in a cohort sampled during active COVID-19.

This clone was seen a few times. The chain has TRBV30 and TRBJ2-7, with a weak D call TRBD1 (6 bases). This CDR3 is built from 12 residues. Germline CDR1 is GTSNPN and CDR2 is SVGIG (reference sequence). V was pared by 8 bases and J by 4 bases, with 15 bases between. The CDR3 DNA reads as TGTGCCGGCACCGGGACACTGTACGAGCAGTACTTC. This gives the protein CAGTGTLYEQYF.

The CDR3 here is CASSTSVATYEQYF. The DNA of the CDR3 is TGTGCCAGCAGTACTAGCGTGGCGACCTACGAGCAGTACTTC. J is TRBJ2-7 and V is TRBV14, with 7 bases identical to TRBD2. The J segment lost 2 bases and the V segment lost 6 bases, leaving 7 bases of the junction unmatched. CDR3 length: 14 amino acids. The germline V gene has CDR1 SGHDN and CDR2 FVKESK.

The chain couples TRBV6-2 or TRBV6-3 to TRBJ2-7; weak D call: TRBD2 (6 bases). The CDR3 has 14 residues. The V end was cut by 5 bases, the J end by 3 bases, with 14 bases between. CDR1 is MNHEY, CDR2 SVGEGT, per germline. This CDR3 reads CASSPRDSHYEQYF. The CDR3 coding sequence is TGTGCCAGCAGTCCCCGGGACTCCCACTACGAGCAGTACTTC.

The gene calls are TRBV7-9 and TRBJ2-7, with 8 bases matching TRBD1. V was clipped by 5 bases and J by 4 bases; unmatched bases: 10. The V gene's germline CDR1 is SEHNR and CDR2 FQNEAQ (reference sequence). There are 15 residues in the CDR3. CDR3 sequence: CASSGKTGEIYEQYF. CDR3 nucleotide sequence: TGTGCCAGCAGCGGCAAGACAGGGGAGATTTACGAGCAGTACTTC.

The chain recombines TRBV7-2 with TRBJ2-7; D gene uncertain. This CDR3 has 14 amino acids. Germline V CDR1 and CDR2: SGHTA, FQGNSA. V gave up 1 base and J gave up 2 bases, with 9 bases separating them. The CDR3 coding sequence is TGTGCCAGCAGCTTAGTTGACAAAGCCTACGAGCAGTACTTC. It is translated as CASSLVDKAYEQYF.

This chain links TRBV10-2 with TRBJ1-5; TRBD1 is a possible D gene (5 bases). Germline-derived CDR1 and CDR2 are WSHSY and SAAADI. This CDR3 has 13 residues. The V gene lost 8 bases and the J gene lost 2 bases, with 10 bases spanning the gap. The CDR3 here is CASAPGGNQPQHF. CDR3 DNA: TGCGCCAGCGCTCCGGGGGGCAATCAGCCCCAGCATTTT.

The V and J genes are TRBV19 and TRBJ1-1; D ambiguous. Germline-derived CDR1 and CDR2 are LNHDA and SQIVND (reference sequence). CDR3 length: 11 amino acids. V lost 3 bases to trimming and J lost 6 bases, with 5 bases between them. For the CDR3, the DNA is TGTGCCAGTAGTATCGGAGCTGAAGCTTTCTTT. This translates into CASSIGAEAFF. The whole variable domain, filled in from reference TRBV19 and TRBJ1-1, reads DGGITQSPKYLFRKEGQNVTLSCEQNLNHDAMYWYRQDPGQGLRLIYYSQIVNDFQKGDIAEGYSVSREKKESFPLTVTSAQKNPTAFYLCASSIGAEAFFGQGTRLTVV.

The chain uses TRBV2 and TRBJ1-1, with TRBD1 as a possible D gene (6 bases). V lost 9 bases to trimming and J lost 1 base, with 6 bases between them. The CDR3 is made up of 11 amino acids. CDR1 and CDR2 (germline): SNHLY, FYNNEI. The CDR3 protein is CARQGNTEAFF. In DNA form, the CDR3 reads TGTGCCAGACAGGGGAACACTGAAGCTTTCTTT. The variable domain in full, completed from reference TRBV2 and TRBJ1-1, reads EPEVTQTPSHQVTQMGQEVILRCVPISNHLYFYWYRQILGQKVEFLVSFYNNEISEKSEIFDDQFSVERPDGSNFTLKIRSTKLEDSAMYFCARQGNTEAFFGQGTRLTVV.

J is TRBJ1-3 and V is TRBV11-1; no definite D call. The V and J ends lost 4 bases and 0 bases respectively, with 10 bases between them. Germline V CDR1 and CDR2: SGHAT, FQDESV (reference sequence). The CDR3 runs 15 residues. CDR3: CASSSGLVSGNTIYF. CDR3 coding DNA: TGTGCCAGCAGCTCCGGACTTGTCTCTGGAAACACCATATATTTT.

J is TRBJ2-5 and V is TRBV11-2; tentative D call: TRBD1 (6 bases). The CDR3 is 14 amino acids. The V and J ends lost 3 bases and 0 bases respectively, with 8 bases between them. Germline lookup yields CDR1 SGHAT and CDR2 FQNNGV. Written as DNA, the CDR3 is TGTGCCAGCAGCTTCGACAGGTACCAAGAGACCCAGTACTTC. This codes for CASSFDRYQETQYF.

The chain carries TRBV6-2 or TRBV6-3 and TRBJ2-7, with 11 bases aligning to TRBD2. The germline CDR1 and CDR2 sequences are MNHEY and SVGEGT. The length of the CDR3 is 15 residues. Trimming at V came to 6 bases and at J to 2 bases, leaving 6 bases not matched to a gene. The CDR3 sequence is CASSRLAGGPYEQYF. In DNA, the CDR3 is TGTGCCAGCAGCCGTCTAGCGGGGGGTCCCTACGAGCAGTACTTC.

This chain joins TRBV5-1 and TRBJ2-1, with 11 bases identical to TRBD2. The CDR3 length is 17 residues. The ends lost 4 bases at V and 4 bases at J; junction bases unmatched: 10. Germline V CDR1 and CDR2: SGHRS, YFSETQ. CDR3 in DNA: TGCGCCAGCAGCGGGGGGACCGGGACTAGCGGTTACAATGAGCAGTTCTTC. As protein: CASSGGTGTSGYNEQFF.

The chain combines TRBV10-1 with TRBJ2-1, with D maybe TRBD2 (6 bases). Germline V gene lookup returns CDR1 WNHNN and CDR2 SYGVQD (reference sequence). CDR3 length: 14 residues. V lost 2 bases and J lost 4, with 9 bases in between. The CDR3 reads CASSEAGRYNEQFF. CDR3 coding DNA: TGCGCCAGCAGTGAGGCAGGGAGGTACAATGAGCAGTTCTTC.

The rearrangement joins TRBV5-1 to TRBJ2-5; 11 positions agree with TRBD1. CDR1 and CDR2 from the germline V gene are SGHRS and YFSETQ. Trimming cost V 4 bases and J 5 bases; bases outside gene matches: 13. CDR3 length: 17 amino acids. The CDR3 sequence is CASSPIPGQGGGETQYF. CDR3 sequence (DNA): TGCGCCAGCAGCCCTATACCGGGACAGGGGGGCGGGGAGACCCAGTACTTC.

The V gene is TRBV9, the J gene TRBJ2-1; 8 positions agree with TRBD2. CDR3 length equals 14 residues. V was pared by 3 bases and J by 7 bases, with 6 bases of the junction left unmatched. Germline V lookup: CDR1 SGDLS, CDR2 YYNGEE. CDR3 region: CASSESGSENEQFF. The CDR3 nucleotides are TGTGCCAGCAGCGAGAGCGGGAGTGAAAATGAGCAGTTCTTC.

The J gene is TRBJ2-3, the V gene TRBV28; TRBD1 might be the D (5 bases). The germline V and J ends were trimmed by 3 bases and 7 bases, with 11 bases remaining between them. The CDR3 is made up of 13 amino acids. CDR1 is MDHEN and CDR2 is SYDVKM in the germline V gene. For the CDR3, the DNA is TGTGCCAGCAGTTTGGCAGGGATGTATACGCAGTATTTT. Translating it yields CASSLAGMYTQYF.

The chain uses TRBV30 and TRBJ2-7; D not resolved. V dropped 4 bases and J dropped 4 bases, with 17 bases sitting between them. Germline values: CDR1 GTSNPN, CDR2 SVGIG (reference sequence). The CDR3 has 14 residues. Here the CDR3 DNA reads TGTGCCTGGACCCCAACCAGTGCCCCTTACGAGCAGTACTTC. Protein product: CAWTPTSAPYEQYF.

The V call is TRBV6-5, the J call TRBJ2-1, with TRBD2 matching over 10 bases. Losses at the gene ends were 10 bases for V and 4 bases for J; bases not matched to a gene: 7. From germline, CDR1 is MNHEY and CDR2 SVGAGI. The CDR3 loop spans 14 amino acids. CDR3 nucleotides: TGTGCCAACCACCCTAGCGGGGGATACAATGAGCAGTTCTTC. This sequence encodes CANHPSGGYNEQFF.

The rearrangement uses TRBV5-1 and TRBJ1-1; TRBD1 aligns across 11 bases. Trimming cost V 4 bases and J 3 bases; bases outside gene matches: 5. This CDR3 region has 15 residues. Germline V gene lookup returns CDR1 SGHRS and CDR2 YFSETQ. The CDR3 coding sequence is TGCGCCAGCAGCATACTGGGACAGGGGGACACTGAAGCTTTCTTT. It encodes CASSILGQGDTEAFF.

This clone was counted only a few times. The CDR3 DNA follows: TGTGCCAGCAGTGACTCTATGGGAGTTGGACAGCCCCAGCATTTT. As protein: CASSDSMGVGQPQHF. The V call is TRBV6-4, the J call TRBJ1-5; no clear D. With 0 bases removed from V and 7 bases from J, the gap between germline ends came to 13 bases. Germline V gene data show CDR1 as MRHNA and CDR2 as SNTAGT. The CDR3 is 15 amino acids.